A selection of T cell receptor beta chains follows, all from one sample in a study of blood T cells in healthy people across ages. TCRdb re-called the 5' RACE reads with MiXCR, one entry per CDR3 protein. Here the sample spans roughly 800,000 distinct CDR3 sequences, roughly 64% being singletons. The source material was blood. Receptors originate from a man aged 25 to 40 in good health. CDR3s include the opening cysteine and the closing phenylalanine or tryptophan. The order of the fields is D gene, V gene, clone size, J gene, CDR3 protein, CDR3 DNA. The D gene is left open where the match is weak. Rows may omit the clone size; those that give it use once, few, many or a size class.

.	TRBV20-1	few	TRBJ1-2	CSAHNQVYGYTF	TGCAGTGCTCACAACCAGGTTTATGGCTACACCTTC
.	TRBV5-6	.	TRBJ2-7	CASSLEWWRVYEQYF	TGTGCCAGCAGCTTGGAGTGGTGGCGCGTCTACGAGCAGTACTTC
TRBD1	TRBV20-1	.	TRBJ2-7	CSAWGQGLYEQYF	TGCAGTGCCTGGGGACAGGGGCTCTACGAGCAGTACTTC
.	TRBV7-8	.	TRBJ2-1	CASSLESGHNEQFF	TGTGCCAGCAGCTTAGAGAGCGGGCACAATGAGCAGTTCTTC
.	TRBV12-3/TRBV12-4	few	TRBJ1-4	CASSFGVQDNDNEKLFF	TGTGCCAGCAGTTTCGGAGTACAGGACAACGATAATGAAAAACTGTTTTTT
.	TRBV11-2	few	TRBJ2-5	CASSFSDGETQYF	TGTGCCAGCAGCTTTTCGGACGGGGAGACCCAGTACTTC
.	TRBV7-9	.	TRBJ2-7	CASNLAGAYEQYF	TGTGCCAGCAACTTAGCAGGAGCCTACGAGCAGTACTTC
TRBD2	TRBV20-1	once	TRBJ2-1	CSARGSSGGYNEQFF	TGCAGTGCTAGAGGGTCTAGCGGGGGGTACAATGAGCAGTTCTTC
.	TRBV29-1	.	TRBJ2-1	CSGAEANEQFF	TGCAGCGGTGCTGAGGCGAATGAGCAGTTCTTC
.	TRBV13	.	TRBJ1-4	CASSARELEKLFF	TGTGCCAGCAGCGCCCGGGAGCTAGAAAAACTGTTTTTT
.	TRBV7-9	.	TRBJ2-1	CSGSLGVGEQFF	TGTTCCGGCAGCTTAGGGGTTGGTGAGCAGTTCTTC
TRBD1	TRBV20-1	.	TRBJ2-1	CSASWAGQGVHNEQFF	TGCAGTGCTAGTTGGGCGGGACAGGGTGTCCACAATGAGCAGTTCTTC
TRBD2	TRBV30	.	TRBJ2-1	CAWSRLAGLNEQFF	TGTGCCTGGAGTAGACTAGCGGGACTCAATGAGCAGTTCTTC